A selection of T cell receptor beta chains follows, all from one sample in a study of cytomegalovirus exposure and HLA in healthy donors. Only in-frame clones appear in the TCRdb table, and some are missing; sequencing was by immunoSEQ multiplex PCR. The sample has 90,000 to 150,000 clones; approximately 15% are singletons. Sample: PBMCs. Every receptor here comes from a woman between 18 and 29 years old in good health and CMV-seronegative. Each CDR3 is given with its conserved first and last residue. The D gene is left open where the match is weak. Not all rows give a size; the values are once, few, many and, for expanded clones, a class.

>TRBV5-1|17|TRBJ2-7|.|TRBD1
TGCGCCAGCAGCCGCGCTCTAGACAGGGGGCACGCCTACGAGCAGTACTTC
CASSRALDRGHAYEQYF
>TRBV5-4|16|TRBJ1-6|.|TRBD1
TGTGCCAGCAGCCCCGGGACAGGGGTTCGGGGTTCACCCCTCCACTTT
CASSPGTGVRGSPLHF
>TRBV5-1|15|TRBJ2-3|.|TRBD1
TGCGCCAGCAGCTTACCGGGACAGGGGACAGATACGCAGTATTTT
CASSLPGQGTDTQYF
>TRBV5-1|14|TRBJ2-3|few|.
TGCGCCAGCAGCTTGGCCCGGGGCACAGATACGCAGTATTTT
CASSLARGTDTQYF
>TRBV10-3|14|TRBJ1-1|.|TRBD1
TGTGCCATCAGTACGACAGGGTCTGTGACTGAAGCTTTCTTT
CAISTTGSVTEAFF
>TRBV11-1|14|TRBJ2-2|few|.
TGTGCCAGCAGCATACATCGAGGCACCGGGGAGCTGTTTTTT
CASSIHRGTGELFF
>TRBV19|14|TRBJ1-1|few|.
TGTGCCAGTAGTGGACAAGTGATGAACACTGAAGCTTTCTTT
CASSGQVMNTEAFF
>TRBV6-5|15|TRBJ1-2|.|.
TGTGCCAGCAGTTACTCGAGGGGCCGGACTAGTGGCTACACCTTC
CASSYSRGRTSGYTF
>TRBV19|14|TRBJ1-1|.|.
TGTGCCAGTAGTATCCCCCCTCCTAACACTGAAGCTTTCTTT
CASSIPPPNTEAFF
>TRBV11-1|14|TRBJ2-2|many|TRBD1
TGTGCCAGCAGCTTAGACAGGGGGACCGGGGAGCTGTTTTTT
CASSLDRGTGELFF
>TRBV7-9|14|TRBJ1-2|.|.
TGTGCCAGCAGCTTAGGTCCGGGGGGCTATGGCTACACCTTC
CASSLGPGGYGYTF
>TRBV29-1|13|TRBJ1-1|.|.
TGCAGCGCCCTACAGGCCCCGGGCACTGAAGCTTTCTTT
CSALQAPGTEAFF
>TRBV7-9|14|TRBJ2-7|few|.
TGTGCCAGCAGCTTAACGGGAAGCTCCTACGAGCAGTACTTC
CASSLTGSSYEQYF
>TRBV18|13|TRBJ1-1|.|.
TGTGCCAGCTCAGCCCAGAAGAACACTGAAGCTTTCTTT
CASSAQKNTEAFF
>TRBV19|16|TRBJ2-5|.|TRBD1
TGTGCCAGTAGTACTTCCGGGACAGGGTCTATGAAGACCCAGTACTTC
CASSTSGTGSMKTQYF
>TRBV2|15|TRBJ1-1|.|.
TGTGCCAGCAGTGAAGCGCTTCGGGGTTACACTGAAGCTTTCTTT
CASSEALRGYTEAFF
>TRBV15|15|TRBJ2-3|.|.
TGTGCCACCAGCAGAGTTGAGGGAGGAGGAAATACGCAGTATTTT
CATSRVEGGGNTQYF
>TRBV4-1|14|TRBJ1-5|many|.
TGCGCCAGCAGCCCCGGACAGTTCAATCAGCCCCAGCATTTT
CASSPGQFNQPQHF
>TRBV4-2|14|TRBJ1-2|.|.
TGTGCCAGCAGCCAAGAATCGTCTAACTATGGCTACACCTTC
CASSQESSNYGYTF
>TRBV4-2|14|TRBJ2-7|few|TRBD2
TGTGCCAGCAGCCAAGGGGGGGGAACCTACGAGCAGTACTTC
CASSQGGGTYEQYF
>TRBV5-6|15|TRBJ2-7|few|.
TGTGCCAGCAGCCGTGAAGGGGACTGGTCCTACGAGCAGTACTTC
CASSREGDWSYEQYF
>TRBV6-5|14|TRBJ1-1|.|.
TGTGCCAGCAGTTACTCTGCGGCAGCTACTGAAGCTTTCTTT
CASSYSAAATEAFF
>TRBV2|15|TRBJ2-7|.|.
TGTGCCAGCAGTGAATCCGTCTCCGGGGCCTACGAGCAGTACTTC
CASSESVSGAYEQYF
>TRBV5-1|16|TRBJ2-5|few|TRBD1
TGCGCCAGCAGCTTGGGGGACAGGACAATCCAAGAGACCCAGTACTTC
CASSLGDRTIQETQYF
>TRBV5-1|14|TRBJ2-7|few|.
TGCGCCAGCAGCTTCAGGGGTCAGGTCTACGAGCAGTACTTC
CASSFRGQVYEQYF
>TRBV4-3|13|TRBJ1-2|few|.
TGCGCCAGCAGCCAGGAACAGGGTCTGGGCTACACCTTC
CASSQEQGLGYTF
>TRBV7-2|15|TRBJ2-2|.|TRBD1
TGTGCCAGCAGACCTTACAGGGGGGTCACCGGGGAGCTGTTTTTT
CASRPYRGVTGELFF
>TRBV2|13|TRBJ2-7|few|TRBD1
TGTGCCAGCAGTGATGACAGGGTCGGCGAGCAGTACTTC
CASSDDRVGEQYF
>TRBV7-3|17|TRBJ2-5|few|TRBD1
TGTGCCAGCAGCTTAGGAGGTGGGACAGGGGGCGGAGAGACCCAGTACTTC
CASSLGGGTGGGETQYF
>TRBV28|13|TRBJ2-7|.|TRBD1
TGTGCCAGCAGTTCAGGGGGATCCTACGAGCAGTACTTC
CASSSGGSYEQYF
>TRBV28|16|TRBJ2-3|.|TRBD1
TGTGCCAGCAGTTCCGTGGGACAGGGACTCACAGATACGCAGTATTTT
CASSSVGQGLTDTQYF
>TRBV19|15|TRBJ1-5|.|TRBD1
TGTGCCAGTAGTCTCGGACAGGACCCTAATCAGCCCCAGCATTTT
CASSLGQDPNQPQHF
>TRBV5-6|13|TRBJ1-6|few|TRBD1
TGTGCCAGCAGCTTCAGACAGGGCTCACCCCTCCACTTT
CASSFRQGSPLHF
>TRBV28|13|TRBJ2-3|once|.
TGTGCCAGCATCCCTGGGGGCTCGGATACGCAGTATTTT
CASIPGGSDTQYF
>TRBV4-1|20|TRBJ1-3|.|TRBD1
TGCGCCAGCAGCCAAGGGGGGAGACAGGGGTCAGGCCCCTCTGGAAACACCATATATTTT
CASSQGGRQGSGPSGNTIYF
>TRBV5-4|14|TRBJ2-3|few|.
TGTGCCAGCAGCCAAATAGGGGTTCAAGATACGCAGTATTTT
CASSQIGVQDTQYF
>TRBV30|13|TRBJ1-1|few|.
TGTGCCTGGAGTGCTAGTTCCGGCACTGAAGCTTTCTTT
CAWSASSGTEAFF
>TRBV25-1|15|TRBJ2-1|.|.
TGTGCCAGCGGCCGGGACTTTCTTTCCTACAATGAGCAGTTCTTC
CASGRDFLSYNEQFF
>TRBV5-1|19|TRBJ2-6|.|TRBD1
TGCGCCAGCAGCTTGGCCGGGACAGGTGGAATCTGGGGAGCCAACGTCCTGACTTTC
CASSLAGTGGIWGANVLTF
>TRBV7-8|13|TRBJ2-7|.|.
TGTGCCAGCAGTGTTCGGACGGGGGACGAGCAGTACTTC
CASSVRTGDEQYF
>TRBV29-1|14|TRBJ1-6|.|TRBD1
TGCAGCGTTGGGACAGGGGGCGAGGATTCACCCCTCCACTTT
CSVGTGGEDSPLHF
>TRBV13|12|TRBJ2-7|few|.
TGTGCCAGCAGCTGGGGACTCTACGAGCAGTACTTC
CASSWGLYEQYF
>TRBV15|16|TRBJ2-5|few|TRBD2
TGTGCCACCAGCAGAGGGACTAGCGGGGGGGCAGAGACCCAGTACTTC
CATSRGTSGGAETQYF
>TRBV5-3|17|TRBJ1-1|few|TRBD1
TGTGCCAGAAGCTTGGTAGCGGACCGGGACAGGGGGACTGAAGCTTTCTTT
CARSLVADRDRGTEAFF
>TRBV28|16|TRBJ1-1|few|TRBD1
TGTGCCAGCAGTTCAAGGGACAGGGTGATAAACACTGAAGCTTTCTTT
CASSSRDRVINTEAFF
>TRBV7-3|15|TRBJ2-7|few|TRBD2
TGTGCCAGCAGCTTAACGGGAGGGCAGACCTACGAGCAGTACTTC
CASSLTGGQTYEQYF
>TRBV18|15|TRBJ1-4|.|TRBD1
TGTGCCAGCTCATGGAGACAGGGGGAAGATGAAAAACTGTTTTTT
CASSWRQGEDEKLFF
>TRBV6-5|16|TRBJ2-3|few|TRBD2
TGTGCCAGCAGTTCCCTTAGCGGGACGGGCACAGATACGCAGTATTTT
CASSSLSGTGTDTQYF
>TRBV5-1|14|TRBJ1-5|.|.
TGCGCCAGCAGCTTGGGTGGGGGCGGTCAGCCCCAGCATTTT
CASSLGGGGQPQHF
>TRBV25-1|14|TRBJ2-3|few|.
TGTGCCAGCAGTGAAGTTCATAGCACAGATACGCAGTATTTT
CASSEVHSTDTQYF